The 14 T cell receptor beta chains below come from one sample, sequenced in a study of T cell responses to AZD1222 COVID-19 vaccine. This table comes from immunoSEQ multiplex PCR, and its TCRdb copy is limited to in-frame clones, with some not included. The sample records 120,000 to 150,000 clones, roughly 89% being singletons. The sample here was peripheral blood, taken 28 days after the second AZD1222 dose. The receptors were gathered from an adult who received the AZD1222 COVID-19 vaccine.

The chain carries TRBV19 and TRBJ1-4; D gene ambiguous. The CDR3 spans 15 residues. The germline V gene has CDR1 LNHDA and CDR2 SQIVND (reference sequence). V was pared by 7 bases and J by 4 bases, with 16 bases between. CDR3 loop: CASIARGMGNEKLFF. CDR3 DNA: TGTGCCAGTATTGCGCGGGGAATGGGTAATGAAAAACTGTTTTTT.

CDR3 sequence (DNA): TGTGCCAGCTCACCCGCCGGGACTACCTCCTACGAGCAGTACTTC. Amino acid sequence: CASSPAGTTSYEQYF. The V call is TRBV18, the J call TRBJ2-7; 7 bases fit TRBD2. The V gene end was trimmed by 3 bases and the J gene end by 0 bases; junction bases not matched to a gene: 5. This CDR3 is 15 amino acids long. CDR1 KGHSH and CDR2 LQKENI come from the germline V gene.

The rearrangement links TRBV19 to TRBJ2-2; no reliable D call. V gave up 5 bases and J gave up 6 bases, with 7 bases separating them. Germline lookup yields CDR1 LNHDA and CDR2 SQIVND (reference sequence). The CDR3 spans 12 residues. CDR3 DNA sequence: TGTGCCAGTAGTTTGAATCCCGGGGAGCTGTTTTTT. Translating gives CASSLNPGELFF.

The chain couples TRBV7-9 to TRBJ1-2; tentative D call: TRBD1 (6 bases). V lost 5 bases and J lost 2, with 12 bases in between. Germline V gene data show CDR1 as SEHNR and CDR2 as FQNEAQ (reference sequence). The CDR3 totals 14 residues. CDR3 sequence (DNA): TGTGCCAGCAGCCGTGACAGGTTCAACTATGGCTACACCTTC. Its protein is CASSRDRFNYGYTF.

The CDR3 is CASSSSGHYNEQFF. For the CDR3, the DNA is TGTGCCAGCAGCTCTAGCGGACACTACAATGAGCAGTTCTTC. The genes are TRBV14 and TRBJ2-1, with 7 bases fitting TRBD2. CDR1 and CDR2 from the germline V gene are SGHDN and FVKESK. V was clipped by 5 bases and J by 3 bases; unmatched bases: 4. The CDR3 is 14 amino acids. The full variable domain, in which reference TRBV14 and TRBJ2-1 provide the parts outside the CDR3, is EAGVTQFPSHSVIEKGQTVTLRCDPISGHDNLYWYRRVMGKEIKFLLHFVKESKQDESGMPNNRFLAERTGGTYSTLKVQPAELEDSGVYFCASSSSGHYNEQFFGPGTRLTVL.

The chain combines TRBV29-1 with TRBJ1-1; tentatively, D is TRBD1 (6 bases). In germline, CDR1 is SQVTM, CDR2 ANQGSEA. CDR3 length: 13 amino acids. V lost 7 bases, J lost 4 bases, and 16 bases lay in between. CDR3 nucleotides: TGCAGCGCTAGGGGACAAGTAATCACTGAAGCTTTCTTT. It is translated as CSARGQVITEAFF.

This sequence joins TRBV12-3 or TRBV12-4 and TRBJ2-7; D gene ambiguous. V was clipped by 5 bases and J by 3 bases, with 8 bases between them. CDR3 length: 12 residues. CDR3 in amino acids: CASSLLDYEQYF. The CDR3 DNA is TGTGCCAGCAGTCTTCTAGACTACGAGCAGTACTTC.

The rearrangement uses TRBV3-1 (or the pseudogene TRBV3-2) and TRBJ2-3; the match to TRBD2 covers 10 bases. V dropped 0 bases and J dropped 0; count of bases not matched to a gene: 12. CDR1 and CDR2 from the germline V gene are LGHDT and YNNKEL (reference sequence). The CDR3 spans 20 residues. CDR3 protein: CASSQEEFPAGGPSTDTQYF. CDR3 DNA: TGTGCCAGCAGCCAAGAAGAATTCCCAGCGGGAGGGCCGAGCACAGATACGCAGTATTTT.

V is TRBV3-1 (or the pseudogene TRBV3-2) and J is TRBJ2-4; TRBD2 agrees at 9 bases. The germline V gene encodes CDR1 LGHDT and CDR2 YNNKEL (reference sequence). This CDR3 comprises 16 residues. After removal of 2 bases from V and 8 bases from J, the junction contained 10 bases not matched to a gene. The CDR3 is CASSQFIKREEDIQYF. The CDR3 region has the DNA TGTGCCAGCAGCCAATTTATCAAGCGGGAGGAGGACATTCAGTACTTC.

This clone was seen a few times. This chain connects TRBV5-4 to TRBJ2-2, with no clear D. The V and J ends lost 2 bases and 6 bases respectively, with 5 bases between them. CDR3 length: 12 residues. Germline loops: CDR1 SGHNT, CDR2 YYREEE (reference sequence). CDR3 sequence: CASSLSPGELFF. The CDR3 bases are TGTGCCAGCAGCTTAAGTCCCGGGGAGCTGTTTTTT.

The genes are TRBV18 and TRBJ2-2, with TRBD2 identical over 12 bases. With 5 bases clipped from V and 9 bases from J, the junction kept 4 bases outside the gene matches. In germline, CDR1 is KGHSH, CDR2 LQKENI. The CDR3 covers 14 residues. CDR3: CASSGTSGHRELFF. The CDR3 bases are TGTGCCAGCTCAGGGACTAGCGGGCACCGGGAGCTGTTTTTT.

The chain joins TRBV7-2 to TRBJ1-6; D unclear. Per the germline V gene, CDR1 is SGHTA and CDR2 is FQGNSA. This CDR3 is 15 amino acids long. Trimming pared 1 base from V and 10 bases from J, leaving 14 bases between. The CDR3 DNA reads TGTGCCAGCAGCTTAGGGGCCCTTTGGGGATCACCCCTCCACTTT. It is translated as CASSLGALWGSPLHF.

J is TRBJ1-4 and V is TRBV7-9; 9 bases align to TRBD1. The CDR3 runs to 16 residues. CDR1 and CDR2 (germline): SEHNR, FQNEAQ (reference sequence). Trimming cost V 3 bases and J 6 bases; bases outside gene matches: 8. The CDR3 protein is CASSLGPTGGDEKLFF. The CDR3, as DNA: TGTGCCAGCAGCTTGGGGCCGACAGGGGGAGATGAAAAACTGTTTTTT.

This chain joins TRBV4-1 and TRBJ1-4, with unresolved D. This CDR3 has 16 amino acids. Looked up from germline, CDR1 is MGHRA and CDR2 is YSYEKL. Between the trimmed V and J ends, which lost 3 bases and 8 bases, there was a span of 19 bases. The chain's CDR3 is CASSQLGANPWEKLFF. In DNA form, the CDR3 reads TGCGCCAGCAGCCAGTTGGGTGCCAACCCTTGGGAAAAACTGTTTTTT.